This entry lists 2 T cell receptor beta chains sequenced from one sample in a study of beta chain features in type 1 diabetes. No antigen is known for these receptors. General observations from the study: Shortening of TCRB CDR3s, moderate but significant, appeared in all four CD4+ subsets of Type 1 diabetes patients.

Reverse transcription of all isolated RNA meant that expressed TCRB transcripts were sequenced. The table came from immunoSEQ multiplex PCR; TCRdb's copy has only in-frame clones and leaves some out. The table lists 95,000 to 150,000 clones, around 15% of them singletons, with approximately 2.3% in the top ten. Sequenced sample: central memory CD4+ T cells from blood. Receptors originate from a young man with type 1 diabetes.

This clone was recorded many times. The CDR3 sequence: CASSSRGGQDEKLFF. The CDR3 region has the DNA TGTGCCAGCAGCTCCCGCGGGGGGCAGGATGAAAAACTGTTTTTT. The chain employs TRBV4-2 and TRBJ1-4; tentatively, D is TRBD1 (6 bases). Germline CDR1 is LGHNA and CDR2 is YNFKEQ. Deletions cut 5 bases from V and 6 bases from J, with 16 bases between. CDR3 length: 15 residues.

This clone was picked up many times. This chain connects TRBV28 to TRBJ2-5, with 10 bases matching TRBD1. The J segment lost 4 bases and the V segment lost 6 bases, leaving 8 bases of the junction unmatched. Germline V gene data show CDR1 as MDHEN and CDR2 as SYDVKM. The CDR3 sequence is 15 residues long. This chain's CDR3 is CASRHPDRGTETQYF. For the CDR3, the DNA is TGTGCCAGCAGGCACCCGGACAGGGGGACAGAGACCCAGTACTTC.